This T cell receptor beta chain was observed in a study of blood T cells in healthy people across ages. Across the study: Researchers report that template switching captured about one barcoded beta molecule per two T cells. Notes on the study in general: The diversity estimates, figures obtained from one million T cells, were considered underestimates.

V lost 5 bases and J 0 bases, leaving 20 bases between the germline ends. Germline V gives CDR1 MNHEY, CDR2 SVGEGT. The CDR3 runs to 19 residues. Each donor's blood draw was around 10 milliliters of peripheral blood. The authors ran a second PCR of about 6 to 11 cycles using a sample-barcoded 5' primer and a J-beta primer mix. TCRdb reprocessed the 5' RACE reads via MiXCR and lists one record per CDR3 protein. The table has approximately 810,000 distinct CDR3 sequences, around 28% seen once. As to this clonotype: Its specificity is not known. This clone may be a read error of a much larger clone one base away.

This rearrangement joins TRBV6-2 or TRBV6-3 to TRBJ2-6, with unresolved D. This receptor was identified in an elderly woman in good health. Material: blood. CDR3 loop: CASSHYRPLSNSGANVLTF. The DNA for the CDR3 is TGTGCCAGCAGTCATTACAGACCTCTCTCTAACTCTGGGGCCAACGTCCTGACTTTC.